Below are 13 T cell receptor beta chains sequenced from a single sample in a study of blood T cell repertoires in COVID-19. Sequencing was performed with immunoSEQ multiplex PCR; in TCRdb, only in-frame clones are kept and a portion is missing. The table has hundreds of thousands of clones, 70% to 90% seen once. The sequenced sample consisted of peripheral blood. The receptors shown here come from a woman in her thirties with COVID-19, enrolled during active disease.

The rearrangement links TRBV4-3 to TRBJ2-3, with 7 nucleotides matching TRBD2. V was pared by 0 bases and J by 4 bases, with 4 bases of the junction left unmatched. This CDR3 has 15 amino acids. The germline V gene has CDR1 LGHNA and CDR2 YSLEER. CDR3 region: CASSQDPSGPDTQYF. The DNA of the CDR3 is TGCGCCAGCAGCCAAGATCCTAGCGGACCAGATACGCAGTATTTT.

The CDR3 DNA reads as TGTGCCAGCAGTTTAGGTACAGGGGGCTTGTCGTATTTT. This sequence encodes CASSLGTGGLSYF. The V gene is TRBV12-3 or TRBV12-4, the J gene TRBJ2-3; 9 nucleotides align to TRBD1. The CDR3 is made up of 13 amino acids. J gave up 14 bases and V 1 base, and 7 bases lay outside the gene matches.

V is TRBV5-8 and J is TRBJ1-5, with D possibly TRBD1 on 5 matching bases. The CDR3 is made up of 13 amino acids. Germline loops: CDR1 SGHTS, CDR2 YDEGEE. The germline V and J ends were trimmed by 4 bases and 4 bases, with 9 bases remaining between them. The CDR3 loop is CASSPRTNQPQHF. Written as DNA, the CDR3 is TGTGCCAGCAGCCCGAGGACAAATCAGCCCCAGCATTTT.

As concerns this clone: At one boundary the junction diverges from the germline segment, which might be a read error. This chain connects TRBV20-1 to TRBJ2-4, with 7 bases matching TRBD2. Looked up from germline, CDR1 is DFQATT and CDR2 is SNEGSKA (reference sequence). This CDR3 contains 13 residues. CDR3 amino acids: CSTSSGPKNIQYF. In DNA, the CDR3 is TGCAGTACTAGTAGCGGGCCCAAAAACATTCAGTACTTC.

The CDR3 protein is CASSHQGAGGANVLTF. As DNA, the CDR3 is TGCGCCAGCAGCCACCAGGGGGCAGGTGGGGCCAACGTCCTGACTTTC. This chain joins TRBV4-1 and TRBJ2-6, with 8 nucleotides matching TRBD1. CDR3 length equals 16 residues. CDR1 is MGHRA, CDR2 YSYEKL, per germline. The V and J ends lost 3 bases and 3 bases, in that order; junction bases with no gene match: 4.

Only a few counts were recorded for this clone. The CDR3, as DNA: TGTGCCAGCAGCTTGTTGAGCGACAGGAGCTCCTACGAGCAGTACGTC. It codes for CASSLLSDRSSYEQYV. V gene TRBV7-6 combines with J gene TRBJ2-7; a weak D match, TRBD1 (6 bases). The CDR3 runs 16 residues. V gave up 3 bases and J gave up 0 bases, with 15 bases separating them. Germline CDR1 SGHVS, CDR2 FNYEAQ.

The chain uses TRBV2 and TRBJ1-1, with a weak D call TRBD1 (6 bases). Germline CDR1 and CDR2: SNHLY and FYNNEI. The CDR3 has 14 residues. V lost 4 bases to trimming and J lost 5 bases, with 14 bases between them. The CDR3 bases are TGTGCCAGCAGTGCTGCGACAGGTGGTACTGAAGCTTTCTTT. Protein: CASSAATGGTEAFF.

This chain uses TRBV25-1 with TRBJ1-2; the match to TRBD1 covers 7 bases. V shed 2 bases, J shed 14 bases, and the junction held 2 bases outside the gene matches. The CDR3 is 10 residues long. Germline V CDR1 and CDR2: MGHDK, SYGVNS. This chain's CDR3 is CASSEPQGTF. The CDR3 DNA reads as TGTGCCAGCAGTGAACCACAGGGGACCTTC.

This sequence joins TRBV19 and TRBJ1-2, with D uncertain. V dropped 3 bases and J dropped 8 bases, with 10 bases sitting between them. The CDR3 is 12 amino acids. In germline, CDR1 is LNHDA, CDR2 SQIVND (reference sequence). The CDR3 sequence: CASSISEVGYTF. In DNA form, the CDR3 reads TGTGCCAGTAGTATCAGCGAGGTCGGCTACACCTTC.

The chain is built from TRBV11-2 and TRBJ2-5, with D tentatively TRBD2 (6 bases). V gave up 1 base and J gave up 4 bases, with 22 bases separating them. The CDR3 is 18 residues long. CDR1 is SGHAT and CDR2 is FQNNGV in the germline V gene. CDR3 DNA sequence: TGTGCCAGCAGCTTAGGGGGGGACCCTAGGGGAGGAAGAGAGACCCAGTACTTC. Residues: CASSLGGDPRGGRETQYF.

The CDR3 sequence is CASFEKANYGYTF. The CDR3, as DNA: TGTGCCAGCTTTGAGAAAGCTAACTATGGCTACACCTTC. V is TRBV6-5 and J is TRBJ1-2; D remains ambiguous. V was trimmed by 8 bases and J by 0 bases, leaving 10 bases between them. Germline CDR1 MNHEY, CDR2 SVGAGI. The CDR3 totals 13 residues.

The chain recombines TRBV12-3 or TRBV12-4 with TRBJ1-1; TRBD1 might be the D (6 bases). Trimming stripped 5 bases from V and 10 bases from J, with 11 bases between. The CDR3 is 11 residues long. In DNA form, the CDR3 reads TGTGCCAGCAGTACAGGGACCGGAGCTTTCTTT. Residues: CASSTGTGAFF.

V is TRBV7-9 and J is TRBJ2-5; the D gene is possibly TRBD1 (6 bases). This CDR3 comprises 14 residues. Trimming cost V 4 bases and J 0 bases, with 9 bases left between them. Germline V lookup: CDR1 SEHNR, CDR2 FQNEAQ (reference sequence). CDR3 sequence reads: CASSYQGNQETQYF. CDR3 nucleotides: TGTGCCAGCAGCTATCAGGGGAACCAAGAGACCCAGTACTTC.